A single sample is the source of the 16 T cell receptor beta chains below, sequenced in a study of T cell responses to AZD1222 COVID-19 vaccine. Sequenced by immunoSEQ multiplex PCR; TCRdb stores in-frame clones only, minus some. The sample lists about 150,000 clones; about 92% were seen once. The sequenced sample was peripheral blood, obtained 28 days after the second AZD1222 dose. All receptors come from an adult who received the AZD1222 COVID-19 vaccine.

The J gene is TRBJ2-7, the V gene TRBV18; D unresolved. Trimming left V 1 base short and J 0 bases short, with 22 bases between. This CDR3 is built from 19 residues. Germline V lookup: CDR1 KGHSH, CDR2 LQKENI. This CDR3 reads CASSPQSQRQRLSSYEQYF. As DNA, the CDR3 is TGTGCCAGCTCACCACAATCCCAGAGGCAGCGACTCAGCTCCTACGAGCAGTACTTC.

The rearrangement joins TRBV9 to TRBJ2-7, with D possibly matching TRBD2 (5 bases). Trimming removed 0 bases from V and 0 bases from J, with 10 bases in between. This CDR3 is built from 15 residues. Germline CDR1 is SGDLS and CDR2 is YYNGEE. CDR3 nucleotide sequence: TGTGCCAGCAGCGTAGCTAGCCAGAGCTCCTACGAGCAGTACTTC. This gives the protein CASSVASQSSYEQYF.

V gene TRBV6-5 combines with J gene TRBJ2-5; TRBD1 or TRBD2 may be the D gene (5 bases each). CDR3 length: 16 amino acids. Trimming stripped 0 bases from V and 4 bases from J, with 15 bases between. The germline CDR1 and CDR2 sequences are MNHEY and SVGAGI. The CDR3 is CASSYSNLGAGETQYF. CDR3 nucleotide sequence: TGTGCCAGCAGTTACTCGAATTTAGGGGCGGGAGAGACCCAGTACTTC.

This sequence joins TRBV2 and TRBJ2-7, with D possibly matching TRBD2 (7 bases). The CDR3 runs 15 residues. Germline CDR1 SNHLY, CDR2 FYNNEI. Trimming pared 0 bases from V and 4 bases from J, leaving 13 bases between. CDR3: CASSEAAGAGYEQYF. In nucleotides, the CDR3 is TGTGCCAGCAGTGAAGCTGCGGGGGCGGGATACGAGCAGTACTTC.

The gene calls are TRBV7-2 and TRBJ1-2; TRBD1 matches 7 bases. The length of the CDR3 is 14 residues. Germline V gene sequence: CDR1 SGHTA, CDR2 FQGNSA. V dropped 5 bases and J dropped 6; count of bases not matched to a gene: 9. The CDR3, as DNA: TGTGCCAGCAGCATAACAGGGGAAGGAAATGGCTACACCTTC. This codes for CASSITGEGNGYTF.

This chain links TRBV9 with TRBJ2-7; no clear D gene. The CDR3 has 15 amino acids. Trimming shortened V by 0 bases and J by 1 base, and 11 bases separated the two germline ends. Germline CDR1 and CDR2: SGDLS and YYNGEE. CDR3 sequence reads: CASSVGPTTSYEQYF. CDR3 bases: TGTGCCAGCAGCGTAGGACCGACGACATCCTACGAGCAGTACTTC.

The genes are TRBV6-5 and TRBJ1-2; possibly TRBD1 for D (6 bases). Trimming left V 4 bases short and J 6 bases short, with 21 bases between. Germline CDR1 reads MNHEY; CDR2 reads SVGAGI. This CDR3 spans 16 amino acids. CDR3 sequence reads: CASSWTPGHITDGYTF. The CDR3 DNA sequence: TGTGCCAGCAGTTGGACCCCGGGACATATTACGGATGGCTACACCTTC.

V gene TRBV6-2 or TRBV6-3 combines with J gene TRBJ2-7; the D call may be TRBD1 or TRBD2 (5 bases each). Trimming shortened V by 2 bases and J by 3 bases, and 11 bases separated the two germline ends. The CDR3 extends over 14 amino acids. The V gene's germline CDR1 is MNHEY and CDR2 SVGEGT. For the CDR3, the DNA is TGTGCCAGCAGTTACAGTCGGGACGGCTACGAGCAGTACTTC. It specifies CASSYSRDGYEQYF.

The rearrangement uses TRBV2 and TRBJ1-2; weak D call: TRBD1 (6 bases). Germline lookup yields CDR1 SNHLY and CDR2 FYNNEI. V lost 4 bases and J lost 1, with 7 bases in between. The CDR3 consists of 13 residues. This CDR3 is CASSGQVNYGYTF. The CDR3 DNA is TGTGCCAGCAGTGGACAGGTTAACTATGGCTACACCTTC. Variable domain in full (rest from reference TRBV2 and TRBJ1-2): EPEVTQTPSHQVTQMGQEVILRCVPISNHLYFYWYRQILGQKVEFLVSFYNNEISEKSEIFDDQFSVERPDGSNFTLKIRSTKLEDSAMYFCASSGQVNYGYTFGSGTRLTVV.

The chain couples TRBV6-5 to TRBJ1-5; possible D gene TRBD1, 6 bases. This CDR3 has 15 residues. V was trimmed by 6 bases and J by 0 bases, leaving 12 bases between them. Germline assignment: CDR1 MNHEY and CDR2 SVGAGI. CDR3 coding DNA: TGTGCCAGCAGGGGGGGACATCGTAGCAATCAGCCCCAGCATTTT. Protein: CASRGGHRSNQPQHF.

This clone was observed a few times. This chain connects TRBV18 to TRBJ1-3, with D hard to call. Deletions cut 3 bases from V and 0 bases from J, with 9 bases between. There are 15 residues in the CDR3. The V gene's germline CDR1 is KGHSH and CDR2 LQKENI. In nucleotides, the CDR3 is TGTGCCAGCTCACCCTATACGAACTCTGGAAACACCATATATTTT. As protein: CASSPYTNSGNTIYF.

This clone showed up just a few times. Its ends do not fully match the called genes, so a read error is possible. The chain has TRBV13 and TRBJ2-7, with 14 bases aligning to TRBD2. The CDR3 sequence is 14 residues long. Germline CDR1 and CDR2: PRHDT and FYEKMQ (reference sequence). Written as DNA, the CDR3 is TGTGCCAGCAGCGGACGACTAGCGGGAGGGTCGAGAAGATTC. Translation gives CASSGRLAGGSRRF.

The chain uses TRBV6-1 and TRBJ2-3, with 10 bases identical to TRBD2. This CDR3 comprises 18 residues. Per germline, CDR1 MNHNS and CDR2 SASEGT. V shed 0 bases and J 4 bases; nucleotides not matched to a gene: 10. CDR3 in DNA: TGTGCCAGCAGTGAAGCGAGGAGTAGCGGGGGGAGGTCAGATACGCAGTATTTT. Protein product: CASSEARSSGGRSDTQYF.

The chain recombines TRBV2 with TRBJ2-3; tentative D call: TRBD2 (5 bases). The germline V gene encodes CDR1 SNHLY and CDR2 FYNNEI. The CDR3 extends over 14 amino acids. V was cut by 5 bases and J by 0 bases, with 9 bases left in between. As DNA, the CDR3 is TGTGCCAGCAGTCGGGGTGGGAGCACAGATACGCAGTATTTT. This gives the protein CASSRGGSTDTQYF.

This clone was counted between two and nine times. The chain recombines TRBV4-2 with TRBJ1-2; 9 nucleotides line up with TRBD1. Per the germline V gene, CDR1 is LGHNA and CDR2 is YNFKEQ. The CDR3 runs to 16 residues. The junction had 6 bases not matched to a gene; V was cut back by 4 bases and J by 0 bases. The CDR3 DNA reads as TGTGCCAGCAGCCGGAGACAGGGGGGGACTAACTATGGCTACACCTTC. This sequence encodes CASSRRQGGTNYGYTF.

The V gene is TRBV19, the J gene TRBJ1-5, with TRBD1 matching 9 bases. Per the germline V gene, CDR1 is LNHDA and CDR2 is SQIVND (reference sequence). This CDR3 spans 16 amino acids. With V trimmed by 1 base and J by 2 bases, 3 bases remained unmatched. CDR3 sequence: CASSIARQGGNQPQHF. The CDR3 DNA sequence: TGTGCCAGTAGTATAGCCCGACAGGGGGGCAATCAGCCCCAGCATTTT.